This entry features one TCR beta chain sequence. The antigen is undetermined. Trimming stripped 6 bases from V and 4 bases from J, with 15 bases between. The CDR3 covers 14 residues. The germline V gene has CDR1 MGHRA and CDR2 YSYEKL. The source of the sample is a study of beta chain features in type 1 diabetes. Across the study: On cell yields, gender and age, patients and healthy donors were similar. Whole-study findings and limits: With patients and controls alike, PCR might favor shorter templates to an equal degree.

TCRB transcripts that were expressed got sequenced, as all of the isolated RNA had been reverse transcribed. The repertoire was sequenced with immunoSEQ multiplex PCR; TCRdb's copy has only in-frame clones and lacks some. The sample has a few hundred thousand clones, over 25% seen once. The clonotype originates from a man aged 18 to 35 in good health. Source material: naive CD4+ T cells from blood. This chain uses TRBV4-1 with TRBJ1-1, with TRBD1 as a possible D gene (5 bases). In DNA form, the CDR3 reads TGCGCCAGCAGACGGGGCCTCTGGAGCACTGAAGCTTTCTTT. Residues: CASRRGLWSTEAFF.